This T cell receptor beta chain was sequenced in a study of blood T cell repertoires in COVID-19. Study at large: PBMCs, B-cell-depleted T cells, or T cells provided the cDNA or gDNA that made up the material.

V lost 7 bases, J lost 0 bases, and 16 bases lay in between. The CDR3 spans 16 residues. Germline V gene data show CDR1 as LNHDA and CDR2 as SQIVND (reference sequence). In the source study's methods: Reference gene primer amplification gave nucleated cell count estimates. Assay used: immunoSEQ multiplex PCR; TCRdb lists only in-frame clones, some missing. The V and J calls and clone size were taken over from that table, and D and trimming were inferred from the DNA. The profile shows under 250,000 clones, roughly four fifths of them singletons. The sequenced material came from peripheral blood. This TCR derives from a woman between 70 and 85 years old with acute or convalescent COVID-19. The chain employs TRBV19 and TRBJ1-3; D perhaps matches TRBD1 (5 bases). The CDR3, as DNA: TGTGCCAGTACCAGCCCAGGGAGGAGCTCTGGAAACACCATATATTTT. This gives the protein CASTSPGRSSGNTIYF.